Following are 29 T cell receptor beta chains from one sample sequenced in a study of T cells in Graves' hyperthyroidism and ophthalmopathy. TCR beta CDR3 sequences were amplified from RNA transcripts. When the TCR CDR3 underwent first-round RT-PCR, the HTBI primer set was used. From the multiplex PCR reads, TCRdb called clonotypes with MiXCR, one entry per CDR3 protein. The profile shows roughly 300,000 distinct CDR3 sequences, 21% of them singletons. Sequenced input: blood. The receptor set was obtained from a woman in her fifties or sixties with Graves' hyperthyroidism.

The chain links TRBV28 to TRBJ2-1; tentatively, D is TRBD2 (5 bases). There are 13 residues in the CDR3. Per the germline V gene, CDR1 is MDHEN and CDR2 is SYDVKM. Trimming left V 6 bases short and J 7 bases short, with 13 bases between. The CDR3 sequence is CASRTGMGNEQFF. The CDR3 DNA is TGTGCCAGCAGAACGGGGATGGGAAATGAGCAGTTCTTC.

J is TRBJ2-3 and V is TRBV2; 9 positions agree with TRBD2. J lost 4 bases, V lost 6 bases, and 8 bases had no gene match. Germline values: CDR1 SNHLY, CDR2 FYNNEI. The CDR3 covers 15 residues. The CDR3 DNA reads as TGTGCCAGCAGCCCACCGGGACTAGCCTCAGATACGCAGTATTTT. This encodes CASSPPGLASDTQYF. Full variable domain (outside the CDR3, taken from reference TRBV2 and TRBJ2-3): EPEVTQTPSHQVTQMGQEVILRCVPISNHLYFYWYRQILGQKVEFLVSFYNNEISEKSEIFDDQFSVERPDGSNFTLKIRSTKLEDSAMYFCASSPPGLASDTQYFGPGTRLTVL.

In its sample, this clonotype was seen many times. The chain combines TRBV6-1 with TRBJ2-2; D is ambiguous. The CDR3 has 14 residues. Trimming pared 5 bases from V and 1 base from J, leaving 8 bases between. Germline V gene sequence: CDR1 MNHNS, CDR2 SASEGT. CDR3 sequence (DNA): TGTGCCAGCAGTTCAGCCCTGAACACCGGGGAGCTGTTTTTT. Its protein is CASSSALNTGELFF.

The genes are TRBV6-1 and TRBJ1-2; 8 nucleotides align to TRBD1. The germline V gene has CDR1 MNHNS and CDR2 SASEGT. V dropped 5 bases and J dropped 3; count of bases not matched to a gene: 14. The CDR3 is made up of 17 amino acids. CDR3 sequence: CASSKTGVREADYGYTF. In nucleotides, the CDR3 is TGTGCCAGCAGTAAGACAGGGGTCAGGGAAGCGGACTATGGCTACACCTTC.

Here the CDR3 reads CASSYPPQGGPYTGELFF. Here the CDR3 DNA reads TGTGCCAGCAGTTACCCCCCCCAGGGGGGGCCGTACACCGGGGAGCTGTTTTTT. The chain employs TRBV6-2 or TRBV6-3 and TRBJ2-2; D is perhaps TRBD1 or TRBD2 (7 bases each). Germline V lookup: CDR1 MNHEY, CDR2 SVGEGT. The CDR3 totals 18 residues. V gave up 2 bases and J gave up 3 bases, with 19 bases separating them.

This clonotype was seen a handful of times. At one end the junction does not follow the germline gene, possibly because of a read error. The V gene is TRBV27, the J gene TRBJ1-5; D may be TRBD1 (6 bases). The germline V gene encodes CDR1 MNHEY and CDR2 SMNVEV (reference sequence). This CDR3 contains 14 residues. Here the CDR3 reads CASSISGTPKTQHF. The CDR3 nucleotides read TGTGCCAGCAGTATATCCGGGACACCGAAGACCCAGCATTTT.

A few counts support this clonotype. This CDR3 is CASSYGPFAATDTQYF. CDR3 nucleotides: TGTGCCAGCAGTTACGGGCCTTTCGCAGCCACAGATACGCAGTATTTT. The V call is TRBV6-5, the J call TRBJ2-3, with no clear D. Germline V gene lookup returns CDR1 MNHEY and CDR2 SVGAGI. CDR3 length equals 16 residues. Deletions cut 2 bases from V and 2 bases from J, with 14 bases between.

This clonotype was counted ten times or more. The genes are TRBV28 and TRBJ1-1; a weak D match, TRBD1 (6 bases). Trimming left V 6 bases short and J 11 bases short, with 16 bases between. CDR3 length equals 12 residues. Germline loops: CDR1 MDHEN, CDR2 SYDVKM. The CDR3 region is CASRTQGSVAFF. The CDR3 DNA sequence: TGTGCCAGCAGGACACAGGGATCGGTTGCTTTCTTT.

In its sample, this clonotype was seen a few times. This chain joins TRBV25-1 and TRBJ1-1; D is unclear. Germline values: CDR1 MGHDK, CDR2 SYGVNS. This CDR3 comprises 11 residues. V lost 2 bases to trimming and J lost 7 bases, with 5 bases between them. In DNA, the CDR3 is TGTGCCAGCAGTGAAGTAAGTGAAGCTTTCTTT. Amino acid sequence: CASSEVSEAFF.

This clonotype has a count of ten or more. The chain uses TRBV5-1 and TRBJ2-7, with D tentatively TRBD1 (7 bases). Trimming took off 4 bases at V and 6 bases at J, with 14 bases between the two ends. Germline lookup yields CDR1 SGHRS and CDR2 YFSETQ. The CDR3 has 13 residues. The CDR3 nucleotides read TGCGCCAGCAGCGGCGGGACAGCCGGCGAGCAGTACTTC. This translates into CASSGGTAGEQYF. The full variable domain, completed using reference TRBV5-1 and TRBJ2-7, is KAGVTQTPRYLIKTRGQQVTLSCSPISGHRSVSWYQQTPGQGLQFLFEYFSETQRNKGNFPGRFSGRQFSNSRSEMNVSTLELGDSALYLCASSGGTAGEQYFGPGTRLTVT.

The chain recombines TRBV2 with TRBJ1-4; D call uncertain. This CDR3 region has 14 residues. Germline V CDR1 and CDR2: SNHLY, FYNNEI. The ends were cut back, 6 bases at V and 5 bases at J, with 13 bases in the middle. The CDR3 loop reads CASRRGRENEKLFF. The CDR3 DNA is TGTGCCAGCAGGCGAGGGCGAGAGAATGAAAAACTGTTTTTT.

V and J are TRBV28 and TRBJ2-7, with 7 bases lining up with TRBD2. The CDR3 runs to 14 residues. CDR1 is MDHEN and CDR2 is SYDVKM in the germline V gene. The junction had 5 bases not matched to a gene; V was cut back by 0 bases and J by 6 bases. In DNA form, the CDR3 reads TGTGCCAGCAGTTTATGGGGGACGGGGGGCGAGCAGTACTTC. This gives the protein CASSLWGTGGEQYF.

The rearrangement links TRBV3-1 to TRBJ2-1; weak D call: TRBD2 (5 bases). The V and J ends lost 1 base and 8 bases respectively, with 15 bases between them. The germline CDR1 and CDR2 sequences are LGHDT and YNNKEL (reference sequence). The length of the CDR3 is 15 residues. CDR3 loop: CASSQVASLGDEQFF. For the CDR3, the DNA is TGTGCCAGCAGCCAAGTCGCTAGCCTAGGAGATGAGCAGTTCTTC.

In DNA form, the CDR3 reads TGTGCCAGCAGCTTCTTGGGACAGGCAAACACCATATATTTT. Amino acids: CASSFLGQANTIYF. The V gene is TRBV13, the J gene TRBJ1-3; 8 bases line up with TRBD1. Trimming cost V 3 bases and J 6 bases; bases outside gene matches: 4. The germline gives CDR1 PRHDT, CDR2 FYEKMQ (reference sequence). This CDR3 comprises 14 residues.

This clonotype was counted many times. The chain has TRBV12-3 or TRBV12-4 and TRBJ1-6; D is perhaps TRBD1 (5 bases). V was cut by 3 bases and J by 9 bases, with 12 bases left in between. This CDR3 is built from 14 residues. CDR3 nucleotide sequence: TGTGCCAGCAGTTTTACCAGGGATGGTTCACCCCTCCACTTT. As protein: CASSFTRDGSPLHF.

In its sample, this clonotype was seen a few times. The chain is built from TRBV11-3 and TRBJ2-5; 7 nucleotides align to TRBD2. V was clipped by 5 bases and J by 1 base; unmatched bases: 7. This CDR3 is built from 15 residues. Germline V lookup: CDR1 SGHNT, CDR2 YENEEA. In DNA form, the CDR3 reads TGTGCCAGCAGCCCCTGGGAGCGGGGCCAAGAGACCCAGTACTTC. As protein: CASSPWERGQETQYF.

This clonotype turned up a few times. The genes are TRBV16 and TRBJ1-4, with a weak D call TRBD1 (5 bases). The germline V and J ends were trimmed by 0 bases and 7 bases, with 12 bases remaining between them. Germline V gene data show CDR1 as KGHSY and CDR2 as FQNENV. The CDR3 is 15 amino acids. Here the CDR3 reads CASSQSSGMGEKLFF. The DNA of the CDR3 is TGTGCCAGCAGCCAATCTTCAGGGATGGGTGAAAAACTGTTTTTT.

Only one count was recorded for this clonotype. The chain carries TRBV20-1 and TRBJ2-3; 10 bases fit TRBD2. J was trimmed by 5 bases and V by 2 bases; bases with no gene match: 1. Looked up from germline, CDR1 is DFQATT and CDR2 is SNEGSKA (reference sequence). This CDR3 contains 13 residues. This CDR3 reads CSARRTSGDTQYF. The DNA of the CDR3 is TGCAGTGCTAGACGGACTAGCGGAGATACGCAGTATTTT.

This clonotype was counted many times. The rearrangement links TRBV6-1 to TRBJ1-2, with 7 bases matching TRBD1. The V and J ends lost 6 bases and 2 bases, in that order; junction bases with no gene match: 9. This CDR3 comprises 15 residues. CDR1 and CDR2 (germline): MNHNS, SASEGT. The CDR3 region has the DNA TGTGCCAGCAGGATGGCTTCGACAGGGAACTATGGCTACACCTTC. Translating it yields CASRMASTGNYGYTF.

J is TRBJ1-4 and V is TRBV7-9; D perhaps matches TRBD1 (5 bases). Trimming cost V 5 bases and J 4 bases, with 17 bases left between them. Germline V gene sequence: CDR1 SEHNR, CDR2 FQNEAQ (reference sequence). CDR3 length: 16 amino acids. This CDR3 is CASSLKGRRGNEKLFF. Here the CDR3 DNA reads TGTGCCAGCAGCCTCAAGGGACGGCGCGGTAATGAAAAACTGTTTTTT.

In its sample, this clonotype was seen many times. The rearrangement links TRBV20-1 to TRBJ1-4, with 7 positions matching TRBD1. With 4 bases clipped from V and 6 bases from J, the junction kept 8 bases outside the gene matches. The CDR3 is made up of 14 amino acids. Germline CDR1 and CDR2: DFQATT and SNEGSKA (reference sequence). CDR3 coding DNA: TGCAGTGCTAATTCGGGACAGCTTGATGAAAAACTGTTTTTT. Translating gives CSANSGQLDEKLFF.

In the case of this clonotype: A read error may be the cause here, since a much bigger clone is one base away. In this CDR3 the conserved last residue, phenylalanine or tryptophan, is missing, so a read error is likely. V and J are TRBV11-2 and TRBJ1-3; 8 nucleotides align to TRBD1. The CDR3 consists of 15 residues. Trimming at V came to 6 bases and at J to 3 bases, leaving 7 bases not matched to a gene. Germline CDR1 and CDR2: SGHAT and FQNNGV. CDR3 protein: CASSSTGTGGNTIYL. CDR3 in DNA: TGTGCCAGCAGTTCCACGGGGACAGGTGGAAACACCATATATCTT.

This clonotype was observed at least ten times. The chain recombines TRBV20-1 with TRBJ2-7; D is ambiguous. The CDR3 runs 14 residues. CDR1 and CDR2 (germline): DFQATT, SNEGSKA (reference sequence). Trimming took off 3 bases at V and 2 bases at J, with 14 bases between the two ends. The DNA for the CDR3 is TGCAGTGCTAGCATGGCGAGAAACCCCTACGAGCAGTACTTC. Translating gives CSASMARNPYEQYF.

The J gene is TRBJ2-7, the V gene TRBV19; D may match TRBD1 or TRBD2 (5 bases each). Germline CDR1 reads LNHDA; CDR2 reads SQIVND (reference sequence). The V end was cut by 4 bases, the J end by 3 bases, with 10 bases between. The CDR3 totals 13 residues. The CDR3 DNA reads TGTGCCAGTAGTAGGGACGTGGGCTACGAGCAGTACTTC. Translated, it gives CASSRDVGYEQYF.

The rearrangement links TRBV27 to TRBJ2-7; TRBD1 aligns across 9 bases. J was trimmed by 2 bases and V by 5 bases; bases with no gene match: 7. Germline V gives CDR1 MNHEY, CDR2 SMNVEV (reference sequence). This CDR3 has 15 residues. Written as DNA, the CDR3 is TGTGCCAGCAGTCTTACCCGGGACAGGGCCTACGAGCAGTACTTC. It encodes CASSLTRDRAYEQYF.

CDR3 DNA: TGTGCCTGGAGTGTACGGGAAGCTAACTATGGCTACACCTTC. Translation gives CAWSVREANYGYTF. The gene calls are TRBV30 and TRBJ1-2, with D unclear. With 0 bases removed from V and 0 bases from J, the gap between germline ends came to 8 bases. The CDR3 covers 14 residues. CDR1 and CDR2 from the germline V gene are GTSNPN and SVGIG (reference sequence). The full variable domain, its missing parts supplied by reference TRBV30 and TRBJ1-2, is SQTIHQWPATLVQPVGSPLSLECTVEGTSNPNLYWYRQAAGRGLQLLFYSVGIGQISSEVPQNLSASRPQDRQFILSSKKLLLSDSGFYLCAWSVREANYGYTFGSGTRLTVV.

This clonotype was detected many times. The J gene is TRBJ2-1, the V gene TRBV24-1, with D uncertain. The CDR3 consists of 14 residues. V lost 6 bases and J 0 bases, leaving 8 bases between the germline ends. Germline V gene data show CDR1 as KGHDR and CDR2 as SFDVKD. In DNA, the CDR3 is TGTGCCACCAGTACCCACAACTCCTACAATGAGCAGTTCTTC. Residues: CATSTHNSYNEQFF.

This clonotype was seen repeatedly, ten times or more. The chain carries TRBV6-1 and TRBJ1-4; a possible D gene is TRBD1 (5 bases). The CDR3 consists of 15 residues. V shed 5 bases and J shed 3 bases, with 13 bases lying between them. Germline V lookup: CDR1 MNHNS, CDR2 SASEGT. This chain's CDR3 is CASSPQGTSNEKLFF. CDR3 DNA sequence: TGTGCCAGCAGTCCTCAGGGAACGTCTAATGAAAAACTGTTTTTT.

This clonotype was counted a single time. This sequence may be a read error, since a much larger clone differs from it by one base. The rearrangement joins TRBV29-1 to TRBJ2-3, with TRBD1 matching over 10 bases. CDR1 is SQVTM and CDR2 is ANQGSEA in the germline V gene. Germline trimming cut 4 bases from V and 5 bases from J; bases unmatched to any gene: 9. There are 15 residues in the CDR3. The CDR3 region is CSVGSGQGRKDTQYF. The DNA for the CDR3 is TGCAGCGTTGGATCGGGACAGGGGCGGAAAGATACGCAGTATTTT.